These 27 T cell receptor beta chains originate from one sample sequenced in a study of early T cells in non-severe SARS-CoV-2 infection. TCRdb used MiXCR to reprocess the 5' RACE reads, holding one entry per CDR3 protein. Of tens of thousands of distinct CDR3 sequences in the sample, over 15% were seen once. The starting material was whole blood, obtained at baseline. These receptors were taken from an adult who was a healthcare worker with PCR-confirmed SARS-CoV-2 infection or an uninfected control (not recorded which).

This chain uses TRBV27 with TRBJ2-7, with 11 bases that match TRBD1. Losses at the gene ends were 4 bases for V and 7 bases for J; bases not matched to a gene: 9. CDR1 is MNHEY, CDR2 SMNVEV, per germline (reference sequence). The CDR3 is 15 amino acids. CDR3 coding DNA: TGTGCCAGCAGTTCACCGGGACAGGGGGATAGGGAGCAGTACTTC. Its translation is CASSSPGQGDREQYF.

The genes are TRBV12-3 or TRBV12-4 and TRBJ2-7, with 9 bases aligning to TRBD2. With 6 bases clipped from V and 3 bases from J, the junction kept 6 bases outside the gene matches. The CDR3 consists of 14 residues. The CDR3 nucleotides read TGTGCCAGCAGGTCGACTAGCGGTGGCTACGAGCAGTACTTC. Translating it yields CASRSTSGGYEQYF.

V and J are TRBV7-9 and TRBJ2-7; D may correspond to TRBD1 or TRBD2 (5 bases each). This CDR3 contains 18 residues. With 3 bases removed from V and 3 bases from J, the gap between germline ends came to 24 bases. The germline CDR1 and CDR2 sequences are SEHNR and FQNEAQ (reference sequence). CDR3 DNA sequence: TGTGCCAGCAGCTTTCCAACAAACCCGGGGCCGGCGAACTACGAGCAGTACTTC. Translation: CASSFPTNPGPANYEQYF.

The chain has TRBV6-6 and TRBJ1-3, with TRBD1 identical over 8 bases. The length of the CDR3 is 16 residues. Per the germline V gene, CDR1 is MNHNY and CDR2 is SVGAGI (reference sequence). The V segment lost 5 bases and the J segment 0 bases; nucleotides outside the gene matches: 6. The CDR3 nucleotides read TGTGCCAGCAGTCAGGAGACAGGGGCCTCTGGAAACACCATATATTTT. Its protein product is CASSQETGASGNTIYF.

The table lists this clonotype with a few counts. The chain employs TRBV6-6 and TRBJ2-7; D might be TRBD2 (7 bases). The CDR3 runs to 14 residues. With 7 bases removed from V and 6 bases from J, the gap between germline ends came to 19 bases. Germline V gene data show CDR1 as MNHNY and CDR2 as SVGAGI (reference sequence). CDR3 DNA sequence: TGTGCCAGCACCTGGGGGGCAGGGGAGGGCGAGCAGTACTTC. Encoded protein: CASTWGAGEGEQYF.

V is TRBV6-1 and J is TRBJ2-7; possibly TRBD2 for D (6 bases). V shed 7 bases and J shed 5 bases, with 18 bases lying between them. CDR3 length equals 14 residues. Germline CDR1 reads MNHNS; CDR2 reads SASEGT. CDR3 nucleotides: TGTGCCAGCACCCCAGTGGGGGGTATGGACGAGCAGTACTTC. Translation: CASTPVGGMDEQYF.

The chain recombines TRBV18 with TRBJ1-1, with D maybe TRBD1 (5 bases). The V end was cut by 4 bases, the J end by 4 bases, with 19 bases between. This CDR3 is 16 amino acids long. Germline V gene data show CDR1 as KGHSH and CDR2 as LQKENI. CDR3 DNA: TGTGCCAGCTCACGCGGTACGGGGACCTTGGGCACTGAAGCTTTCTTT. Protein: CASSRGTGTLGTEAFF.

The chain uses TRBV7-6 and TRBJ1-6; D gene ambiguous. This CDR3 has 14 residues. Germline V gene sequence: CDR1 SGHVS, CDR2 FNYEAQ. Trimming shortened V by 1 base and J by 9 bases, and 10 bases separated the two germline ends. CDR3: CASSLGHGGSPLHF. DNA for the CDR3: TGTGCCAGCAGCTTAGGACACGGCGGTTCACCCCTCCACTTT.

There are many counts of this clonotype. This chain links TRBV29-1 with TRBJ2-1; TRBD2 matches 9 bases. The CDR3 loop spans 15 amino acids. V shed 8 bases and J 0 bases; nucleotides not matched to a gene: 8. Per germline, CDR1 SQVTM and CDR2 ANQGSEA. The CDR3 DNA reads TGCAGCTACATAGCGGGAGTAAGCTCCTACAATGAGCAGTTCTTC. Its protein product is CSYIAGVSSYNEQFF.

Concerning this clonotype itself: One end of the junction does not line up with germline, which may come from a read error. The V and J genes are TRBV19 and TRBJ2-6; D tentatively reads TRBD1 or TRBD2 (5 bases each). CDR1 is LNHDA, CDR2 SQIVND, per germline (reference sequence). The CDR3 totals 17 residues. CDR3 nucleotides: TGTGCCAGTAGTATGTTGGCGGGTATCTCTGGGGCCAACGTCCCGACTTTC. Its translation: CASSMLAGISGANVPTF.

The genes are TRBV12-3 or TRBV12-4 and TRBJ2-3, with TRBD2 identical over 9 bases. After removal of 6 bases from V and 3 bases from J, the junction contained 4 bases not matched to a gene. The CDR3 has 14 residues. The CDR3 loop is CASSSSGMTDTQYF. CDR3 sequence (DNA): TGTGCCAGCAGCTCTAGCGGGATGACAGATACGCAGTATTTT.

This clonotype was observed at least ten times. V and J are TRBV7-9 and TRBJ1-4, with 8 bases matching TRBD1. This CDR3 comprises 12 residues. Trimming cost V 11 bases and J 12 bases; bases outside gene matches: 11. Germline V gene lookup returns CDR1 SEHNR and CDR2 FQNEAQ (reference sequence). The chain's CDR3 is CAAQTGASELFF. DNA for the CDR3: TGTGCCGCCCAGACAGGGGCGTCGGAACTGTTTTTT. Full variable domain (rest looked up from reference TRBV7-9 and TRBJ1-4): DTGVSQNPRHKITKRGQNVTFRCDPISEHNRLYWYRQTLGQGPEFLTYFQNEAQLEKSRLLSDRFSAERPKGSFSTLEIQRTEQGDSAMYLCAAQTGASELFFGSGTQLSVL.

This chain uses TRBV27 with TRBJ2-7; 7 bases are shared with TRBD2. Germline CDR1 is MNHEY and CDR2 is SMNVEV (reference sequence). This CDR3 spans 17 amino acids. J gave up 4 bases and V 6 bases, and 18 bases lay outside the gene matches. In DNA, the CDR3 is TGTGCCAGCAGCCATAAAACTCGCGGGGGTAATGGGTACGAGCAGTACTTC. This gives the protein CASSHKTRGGNGYEQYF.

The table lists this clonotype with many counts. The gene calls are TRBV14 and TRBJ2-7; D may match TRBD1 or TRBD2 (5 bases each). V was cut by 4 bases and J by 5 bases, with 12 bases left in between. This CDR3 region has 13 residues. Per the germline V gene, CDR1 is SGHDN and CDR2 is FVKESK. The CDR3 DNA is TGTGCCAGCAGCCCCTTCCAGGGACACGAGCAGTACTTC. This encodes CASSPFQGHEQYF.

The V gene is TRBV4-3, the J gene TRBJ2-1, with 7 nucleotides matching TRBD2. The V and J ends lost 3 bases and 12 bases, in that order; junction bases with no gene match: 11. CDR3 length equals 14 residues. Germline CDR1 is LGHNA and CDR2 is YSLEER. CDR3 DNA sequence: TGCGCCAGCAGCCAGGGCGGGGACTATGTACCGCAGTTCTTC. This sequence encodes CASSQGGDYVPQFF.

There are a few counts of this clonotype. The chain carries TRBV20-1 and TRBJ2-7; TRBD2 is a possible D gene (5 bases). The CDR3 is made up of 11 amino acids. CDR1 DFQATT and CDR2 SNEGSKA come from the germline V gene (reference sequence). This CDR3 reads CSTGLSYEQYF. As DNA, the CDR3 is TGCAGCACTGGACTCTCCTACGAGCAGTACTTC.

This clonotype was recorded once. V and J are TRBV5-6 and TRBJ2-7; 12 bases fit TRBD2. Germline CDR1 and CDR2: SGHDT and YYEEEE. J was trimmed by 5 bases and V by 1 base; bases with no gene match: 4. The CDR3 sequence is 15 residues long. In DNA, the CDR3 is TGTGCCAGCAGCTTGCTGACTAGCGGGAGTCACGAGCAGTACTTC. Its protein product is CASSLLTSGSHEQYF.

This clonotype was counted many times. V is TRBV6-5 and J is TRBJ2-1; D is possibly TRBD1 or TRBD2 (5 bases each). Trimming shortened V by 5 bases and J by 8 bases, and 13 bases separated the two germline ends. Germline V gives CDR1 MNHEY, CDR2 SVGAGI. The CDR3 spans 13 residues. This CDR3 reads CASSPRGVHEQFF. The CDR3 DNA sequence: TGTGCCAGCAGTCCTCGAGGGGTTCATGAGCAGTTCTTC.

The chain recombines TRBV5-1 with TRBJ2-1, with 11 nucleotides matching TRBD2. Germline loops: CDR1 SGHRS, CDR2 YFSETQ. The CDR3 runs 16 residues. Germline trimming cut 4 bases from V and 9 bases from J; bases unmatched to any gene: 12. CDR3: CASSVDVRLAGGEQFF. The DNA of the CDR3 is TGCGCCAGCAGCGTGGACGTTCGCCTAGCGGGGGGTGAGCAGTTCTTC.

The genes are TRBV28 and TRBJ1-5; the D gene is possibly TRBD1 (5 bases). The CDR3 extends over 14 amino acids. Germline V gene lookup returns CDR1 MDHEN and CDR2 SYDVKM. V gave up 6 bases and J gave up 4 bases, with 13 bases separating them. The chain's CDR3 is CASSAQTVNQPQHF. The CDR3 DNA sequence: TGTGCCAGCAGCGCCCAGACAGTTAATCAGCCCCAGCATTTT.

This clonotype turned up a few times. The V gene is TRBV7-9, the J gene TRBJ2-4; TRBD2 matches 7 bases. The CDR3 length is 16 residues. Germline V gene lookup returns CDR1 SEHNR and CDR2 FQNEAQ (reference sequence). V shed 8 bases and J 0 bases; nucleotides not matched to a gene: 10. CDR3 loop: CASSTGGGGAKNIQYF. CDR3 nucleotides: TGTGCCAGCTCCACGGGAGGTGGAGGAGCCAAAAACATTCAGTACTTC.

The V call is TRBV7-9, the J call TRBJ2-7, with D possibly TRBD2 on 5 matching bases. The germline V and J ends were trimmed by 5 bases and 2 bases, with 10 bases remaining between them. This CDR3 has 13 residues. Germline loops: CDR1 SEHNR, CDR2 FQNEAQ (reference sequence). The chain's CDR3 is CASSKDGTYEQYF. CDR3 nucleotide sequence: TGTGCCAGCAGCAAGGACGGGACCTACGAGCAGTACTTC.

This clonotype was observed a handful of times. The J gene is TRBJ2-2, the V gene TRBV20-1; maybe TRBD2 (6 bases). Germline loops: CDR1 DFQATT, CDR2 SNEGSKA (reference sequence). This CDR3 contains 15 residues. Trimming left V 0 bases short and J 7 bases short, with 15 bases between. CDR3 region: CSARDLVRGIGELFF. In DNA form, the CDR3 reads TGCAGTGCTAGAGATTTAGTGCGGGGTATCGGGGAGCTGTTTTTT.

The CDR3 bases are TGTGCCAGCAGTTACCCCCGGCAGGGAGAAGGCGGGGGGATGAACACCGGGGAGCTGTTTTTT. This gives the protein CASSYPRQGEGGGMNTGELFF. The V call is TRBV27, the J call TRBJ2-2, with 8 bases that match TRBD2. J gave up 1 base and V 4 bases, and 20 bases lay outside the gene matches. Per germline, CDR1 MNHEY and CDR2 SMNVEV (reference sequence). This CDR3 contains 21 residues.

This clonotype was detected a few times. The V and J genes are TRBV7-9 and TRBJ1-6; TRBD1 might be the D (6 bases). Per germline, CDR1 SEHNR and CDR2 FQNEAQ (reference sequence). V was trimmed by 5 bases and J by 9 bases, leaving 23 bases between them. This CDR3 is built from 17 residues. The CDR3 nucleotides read TGTGCCAGCAGCCTCACCGGGACACCCCTCGGGGGTTCACCCCTCCACTTT. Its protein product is CASSLTGTPLGGSPLHF.

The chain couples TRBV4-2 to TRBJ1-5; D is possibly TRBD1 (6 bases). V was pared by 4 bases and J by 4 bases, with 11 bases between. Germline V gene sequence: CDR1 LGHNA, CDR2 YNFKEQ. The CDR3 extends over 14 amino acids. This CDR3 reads CASSPTGMNQPQHF. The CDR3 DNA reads TGTGCCAGCAGCCCTACAGGGATGAATCAGCCCCAGCATTTT.

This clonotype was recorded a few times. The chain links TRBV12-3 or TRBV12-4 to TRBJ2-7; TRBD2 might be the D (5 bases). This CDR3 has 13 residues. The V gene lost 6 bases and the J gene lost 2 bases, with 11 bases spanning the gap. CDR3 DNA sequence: TGTGCCAGCAGCTTCGGACTCGCCTACGAGCAGTACTTC. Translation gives CASSFGLAYEQYF.